This T cell receptor beta chain emerged from a study of cytomegalovirus exposure and HLA in healthy donors. V was pared by 5 bases and J by 5 bases, with 13 bases between. The CDR3 covers 13 residues. Per the germline V gene, CDR1 is LNHDA and CDR2 is SQIVND (reference sequence). Study results and caveats: Earlier analysis yielded a pattern in which most TCR beta V segments were productive about 87% or about 30% of the time. The analysis excluded some indistinguishable V segments, including TRBV6-2 and TRBV6-3. Altogether, 150 or so TCR beta chains were recorded as cytomegalovirus-associated. Presence/absence analyses took donor sequencing depth as roughly uniform.

In the PCR, 60 Vbeta and 13 Jbeta primers were used. Sequencing used immunoSEQ multiplex PCR; TCRdb keeps in-frame clones, though not all of them. The sample includes around 100,000 clones, about 80% of them seen just once. This clone was detected only once. Its antigen is unidentified. V gene TRBV19 combines with J gene TRBJ2-7, with D possibly TRBD1 on 6 matching bases. The sequence was obtained from a female donor in good health and CMV-seropositive. The sequencing sample was made of PBMCs. CDR3 coding DNA: TGTGCCAGTAGTCCACAGGGTAGCGACGAGCAGTACTTC. Amino acid sequence: CASSPQGSDEQYF. Variable domain in full (rest from reference TRBV19 and TRBJ2-7): DGGITQSPKYLFRKEGQNVTLSCEQNLNHDAMYWYRQDPGQGLRLIYYSQIVNDFQKGDIAEGYSVSREKKESFPLTVTSAQKNPTAFYLCASSPQGSDEQYFGPGTRLTVT.